The sample holds one count of the clone carrying this T cell receptor (beta chain). Cohort placement rested on clinical history that participants reported themselves. Between the trimmed V and J ends, which lost 5 bases and 10 bases, there was a span of 16 bases. The CDR3 runs to 13 residues. CDR1 KGHDR and CDR2 SFDVKD come from the germline V gene. Some clones are missing from TCRdb's copy, which holds only in-frame ones; the method was immunoSEQ multiplex PCR. Of about 270,000 clones listed, about 85% are singletons. This sample is drawn from a study of blood T cell repertoires in COVID-19. On the study more broadly: Samples came from the United States, Italy and Spain, spanning acute and convalescent COVID-19. T cells, B-cell-depleted T cells, or PBMCs supplied cDNA or gDNA.

This TCR was recovered from a woman aged 45-65 years who had recovered from COVID-19. Sequencing was performed on PBMCs or T cells enriched from blood (not recorded which). The chain couples TRBV24-1 to TRBJ1-2; the D is unclear. The CDR3 DNA is TGTGCCACCAGTGGTGGACTGTTTGTGGACTACACCTTC. This codes for CATSGGLFVDYTF.